The present T cell receptor (beta chain) was sequenced within a study of CD8 T cells in Susac syndrome. From blood CD8+ and CD4+ T cells, TCR beta sequences were generated. Control patients had untreated stable or active relapsing-remitting multiple sclerosis by revised McDonald criteria. FACS enriched CD8+ TEMRA cells, while bulk CD8+ and CD4+ were negatively isolated. RNA was extracted with the RNeasy kit, and a quantity of 0.5 to 1 ug was reverse transcribed using random hexamers. Amplification of TCR beta CDR3 used immunoSEQ multiplex PCR across 54 Vbeta and 13 Jbeta. TCRdb used MiXCR to reprocess the immunoSEQ multiplex PCR reads, holding one entry per CDR3 protein. This table has 170,000 or so distinct CDR3 sequences, under 95% appearing once. The germline V and J ends were trimmed by 0 bases and 8 bases, with 10 bases remaining between them. The CDR3 is 14 residues long. The germline V gene has CDR1 KGHDR and CDR2 SFDVKD.

The V call is TRBV24-1, the J call TRBJ2-1; D is possibly TRBD1 (5 bases). The TCR sequence derives from a human donor with multiple sclerosis. Material: CD4+ T cells from PBMCs. This CDR3 is CATSDLGAGYEQFF. DNA for the CDR3: TGTGCCACCAGTGATTTGGGGGCCGGGTATGAGCAGTTCTTC.